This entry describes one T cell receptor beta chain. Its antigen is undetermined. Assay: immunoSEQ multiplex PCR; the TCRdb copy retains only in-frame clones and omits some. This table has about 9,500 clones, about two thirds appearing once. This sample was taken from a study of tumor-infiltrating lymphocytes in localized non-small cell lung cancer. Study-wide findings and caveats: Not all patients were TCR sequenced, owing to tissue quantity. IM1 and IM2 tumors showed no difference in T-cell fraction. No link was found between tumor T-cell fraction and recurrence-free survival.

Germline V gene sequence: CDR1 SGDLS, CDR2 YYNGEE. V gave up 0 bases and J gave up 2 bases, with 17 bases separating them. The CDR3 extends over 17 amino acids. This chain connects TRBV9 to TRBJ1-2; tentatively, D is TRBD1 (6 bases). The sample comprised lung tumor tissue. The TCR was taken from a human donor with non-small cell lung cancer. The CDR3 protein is CASSVGGEGGPNYGYTF. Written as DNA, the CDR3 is TGTGCCAGCAGCGTAGGTGGGGAGGGGGGGCCGAACTATGGCTACACCTTC.